This is a list of T cell receptor beta chains from one sample in a study of early stage breast cancer tumors. Assay used: immunoSEQ multiplex PCR; TCRdb lists only in-frame clones, some missing. The repertoire consists of roughly 3,600 clones, with approximately 70% occurring once and the leading ten covering around 18%. The sample comprised breast tumor tissue. These receptors were taken from a person in their 40s with breast cancer. The CDR3 runs from the conserved cysteine through the conserved F or W. A D gene is named only where the DNA matches it firmly. Rows may omit the clone size; those that give it use once, few, many or a size class.

clone_size | j_call | v_call | d_call | cdr3_aa | cdr3_nt
NA | TRBJ2-5 | TRBV7-8 | NA | CASSRGQSQETQYF | TGTGCCAGCAGCCGAGGACAAAGCCAAGAGACCCAGTACTTC
few | TRBJ1-1 | TRBV11-3 | NA | CASSPMNTEAFF | TGTGCCAGCAGCCCCATGAACACTGAAGCTTTCTTT
medium-sized | TRBJ2-3 | TRBV19 | TRBD2 | CASSSKTSGSTDTQYF | TGTGCCAGTAGTTCTAAGACTAGCGGGAGTACAGATACGCAGTATTTT
NA | TRBJ1-3 | TRBV7-8 | TRBD1 | CASSRESYGQGLTGNTIYF | TGTGCCAGCAGCCGGGAGAGTTACGGACAGGGGTTAACTGGAAACACCATATATTTT
few | TRBJ2-5 | TRBV11-2 | NA | CASSLVDLQETQYF | TGTGCCAGCAGCTTAGTTGACCTACAAGAGACCCAGTACTTC
few | TRBJ1-2 | TRBV18 | NA | CASSPSEAQVTNYGYTF | TGTGCCAGCTCACCGTCGGAGGCACAGGTAACAAACTATGGCTACACCTTC
NA | TRBJ2-5 | TRBV7-8 | TRBD2 | CASSPSAGMRETQYF | TGTGCCAGCAGCCCGTCAGCGGGAATGCGAGAGACCCAGTACTTC
NA | TRBJ1-2 | TRBV5-6 | NA | CASTLGRGYYGYTF | TGTGCCAGCACCTTGGGCCGGGGGTACTATGGCTACACCTTC
NA | TRBJ2-3 | TRBV19 | NA | CASSPRTGTDTQYF | TGTGCCAGTAGCCCGAGAACCGGCACAGATACGCAGTATTTT
NA | TRBJ2-3 | TRBV27 | TRBD2 | CASSSISSGRAADTQYF | TGTGCCAGCAGTTCCATCTCTAGCGGGAGGGCCGCAGATACGCAGTATTTT
few | TRBJ2-7 | TRBV29-1 | TRBD2 | CSVKPGLTSYEQYF | TGCAGCGTTAAGCCGGGACTAACTTCCTACGAGCAGTACTTC
NA | TRBJ2-1 | TRBV13 | TRBD2 | CASSLGGAGGPGNEQFF | TGTGCCAGCAGCTTAGGAGGAGCGGGAGGGCCTGGTAATGAGCAGTTCTTC
NA | TRBJ2-1 | TRBV28 | TRBD2 | CASSTLSGRTSYNEQFF | TGTGCCAGCAGTACTCTCAGCGGGAGGACATCCTACAATGAGCAGTTCTTC
NA | TRBJ2-7 | TRBV7-2 | NA | CASSLARIRDFHEQYF | TGTGCCAGCAGCTTAGCGCGGATACGGGATTTCCACGAGCAGTACTTC
few | TRBJ2-7 | TRBV10-3 | NA | CAISDDSYEQYF | TGTGCCATCAGTGACGACAGCTACGAGCAGTACTTC
few | TRBJ2-7 | TRBV11-2 | TRBD2 | CASSLGTSWYEQYF | TGTGCCAGCAGCTTAGGGACTAGTTGGTACGAGCAGTACTTC
once | TRBJ2-3 | TRBV6-6 | NA | CASSPLTGSTDTQYF | TGTGCCAGCAGTCCCCTGACTGGAAGCACAGATACGCAGTATTTT
NA | TRBJ1-1 | TRBV27 | NA | CASSPSTNTEAFF | TGTGCCAGCAGTCCCTCAACGAACACTGAAGCTTTCTTT
NA | TRBJ2-5 | TRBV11-3 | NA | CASSFGLGATQETQYF | TGTGCCAGCAGCTTTGGGCTGGGAGCAACGCAAGAGACCCAGTACTTC
NA | TRBJ2-3 | TRBV29-1 | TRBD1 | CSTPGDSDTDTQYF | TGCAGCACCCCCGGGGACAGCGACACAGATACGCAGTATTTT
large | TRBJ2-7 | TRBV19 | TRBD2 | CASSSLEGLVGVEQYF | TGTGCCAGTAGCTCACTGGAGGGACTAGTCGGAGTCGAGCAGTACTTC
NA | TRBJ2-1 | TRBV7-2 | TRBD2 | CASSERLAISYNEQFF | TGTGCCAGCAGCGAGAGACTAGCGATATCCTACAATGAGCAGTTCTTC
NA | TRBJ2-5 | TRBV5-4 | NA | CATGPRGTQYF | TGTGCCACCGGGCCCCGGGGGACCCAGTACTTC
NA | TRBJ2-7 | TRBV27 | NA | CARSPACEQYF | TGTGCCAGAAGTCCCGCCTGCGAGCAGTACTTC
NA | TRBJ2-1 | TRBV13 | TRBD2 | CASGESSGINEQFF | TGTGCCAGCGGAGAGTCTAGCGGGATTAATGAGCAGTTCTTC
NA | TRBJ1-2 | TRBV2 | NA | CASRPNLKQRNYGYTF | TGTGCCAGCAGACCTAATCTTAAACAGCGAAACTATGGCTACACCTTC
once | TRBJ2-4 | TRBV7-3 | NA | CASSLTSSNRAKNIQYF | TGTGCCAGCAGCTTAACCTCTTCTAATCGTGCCAAAAACATTCAGTACTTC
NA | TRBJ2-2 | TRBV18 | NA | CASSPGGPTRAGELFF | TGTGCCAGCTCACCGGGTGGCCCAACCCGGGCCGGGGAGCTGTTTTTT
NA | TRBJ2-5 | TRBV6-5 | TRBD2 | CASSYRASGSQETQYF | TGTGCCAGCAGTTACCGGGCTAGCGGGAGCCAAGAGACCCAGTACTTC
once | TRBJ1-1 | TRBV28 | NA | CASSLTIGRAPKDTEAFF | TGTGCCAGCAGTTTGACAATCGGGAGGGCCCCTAAGGACACTGAAGCTTTCTTT
NA | TRBJ1-5 | TRBV2 | NA | CASSAGQFNQPQHF | TGTGCCAGCAGTGCAGGACAGTTCAATCAGCCCCAGCATTTT
once | TRBJ1-1 | TRBV2 | NA | CASTREAVNTEAFF | TGTGCCAGTACCAGGGAGGCGGTGAACACTGAAGCTTTCTTT
few | TRBJ1-5 | TRBV30 | TRBD1 | CAWREKGAAGNQPQHF | TGTGCCTGGAGAGAAAAGGGGGCCGCGGGGAATCAGCCCCAGCATTTT
NA | TRBJ2-5 | TRBV7-3 | TRBD2 | CASNLGGLAGWDF | TGTGCCAGCAACCTTGGGGGACTAGCGGGATGGGACTTC
few | TRBJ1-5 | TRBV2 | TRBD1 | CASSAQGGQPQHF | TGTGCCAGCAGTGCACAGGGGGGCCAGCCCCAGCATTTT
NA | TRBJ2-3 | TRBV7-2 | TRBD2 | CASSPIGIAGGGDTDTQYF | TGTGCCAGCAGCCCCATTGGGATAGCGGGAGGGGGGGACACAGATACGCAGTATTTT
NA | TRBJ1-2 | TRBV9 | NA | CASSVVKRRDTYPPNYGYTF | TGTGCCAGCAGCGTAGTTAAGAGAAGGGATACATACCCCCCTAACTATGGCTACACCTTC
few | TRBJ2-1 | TRBV6-6 | TRBD1 | CASRPGGMVDEQFF | TGTGCCAGCAGACCAGGGGGAATGGTCGATGAGCAGTTCTTC
NA | TRBJ2-2 | TRBV30 | NA | CAWTRTGELFF | TGTGCCTGGACACGGACCGGGGAGCTGTTTTTT
NA | TRBJ2-2 | TRBV15 | NA | CATSREWTGRSGELFF | TGTGCCACCAGCAGAGAGTGGACGGGACGTTCGGGGGAGCTGTTTTTT
NA | TRBJ2-7 | TRBV2 | TRBD1 | CASGQGTSYEQYF | TGTGCCAGCGGACAGGGTACATCCTACGAGCAGTACTTC
NA | TRBJ1-1 | TRBV11-2 | NA | CASSLLGAQGGGTEAFF | TGTGCCAGCAGCTTATTAGGGGCACAGGGCGGCGGCACTGAAGCTTTCTTT
NA | TRBJ2-2 | TRBV6-6 | NA | CASSQDGELFF | TGTGCCAGCAGTCAAGACGGGGAGCTGTTTTTT
few | TRBJ2-7 | TRBV6-5 | TRBD1 | CASSATGEYEQYF | TGTGCCAGCAGTGCGACAGGGGAATACGAGCAGTACTTC
NA | TRBJ2-1 | TRBV11-3 | NA | CASSLDWAGEQFF | TGTGCCAGCAGCTTAGATTGGGCGGGGGAGCAGTTCTTC
large | TRBJ1-1 | TRBV6-5 | TRBD1 | CASSSLGTGNTEAFF | TGTGCCAGCAGTTCCCTCGGGACAGGGAACACTGAAGCTTTCTTT
NA | TRBJ2-3 | TRBV7-9 | NA | CASSNRGTGTDTQYF | TGTGCCAGCAGCAACCGCGGGACGGGCACAGATACGCAGTATTTT
medium-sized | TRBJ2-3 | TRBV29-1 | TRBD2 | CSSEGLAGRTDTQYF | TGCAGCTCGGAGGGACTAGCGGGACGCACAGATACGCAGTATTTT
NA | TRBJ2-1 | TRBV7-8 | NA | CASSLSIYNEQFF | TGTGCCAGCAGCTTATCAATTTACAATGAGCAGTTCTTC
NA | TRBJ1-2 | TRBV6-1 | TRBD1 | CAKGNDRAPYGYTF | TGTGCTAAGGGGAATGACAGGGCCCCATATGGCTACACCTTC
NA | TRBJ2-3 | TRBV7-6 | TRBD2 | CASSLRGATSGSTDTQYF | TGTGCCAGCAGCTTACGGGGTGCCACTAGCGGGAGCACAGATACGCAGTATTTT
NA | TRBJ1-1 | TRBV6-6 | TRBD1 | CASSLRGQGDTEAFF | TGTGCCAGCAGTTTAAGGGGACAGGGGGACACTGAAGCTTTCTTT
NA | TRBJ1-2 | TRBV4-3 | NA | CASSQVIPGPRDGYTF | TGCGCCAGCAGCCAAGTGATTCCGGGACCGCGGGATGGCTACACCTTC
NA | TRBJ1-1 | TRBV7-3 | NA | CASSSSANTEAFF | TGTGCCAGCAGCTCCTCAGCAAACACTGAAGCTTTCTTT
NA | TRBJ2-7 | TRBV19 | NA | CASSSGYEQYF | TGTGCCAGTAGTAGCGGCTACGAGCAGTACTTC
NA | TRBJ1-2 | TRBV28 | TRBD1 | CASSMGGQEYGYTF | TGTGCCAGCAGTATGGGGGGACAGGAGTATGGCTACACCTTC
NA | TRBJ1-2 | TRBV28 | NA | CASSWKRNYGYTF | TGTGCCAGCAGTTGGAAAAGAAACTATGGCTACACCTTC
NA | TRBJ1-2 | TRBV7-2 | NA | CASSPDLMGGYTF | TGTGCCAGCAGCCCGGACCTAATGGGAGGCTACACCTTC
NA | TRBJ2-7 | TRBV9 | NA | CASSVDGEPYEQYF | TGTGCCAGCAGCGTAGATGGGGAGCCCTACGAGCAGTACTTC